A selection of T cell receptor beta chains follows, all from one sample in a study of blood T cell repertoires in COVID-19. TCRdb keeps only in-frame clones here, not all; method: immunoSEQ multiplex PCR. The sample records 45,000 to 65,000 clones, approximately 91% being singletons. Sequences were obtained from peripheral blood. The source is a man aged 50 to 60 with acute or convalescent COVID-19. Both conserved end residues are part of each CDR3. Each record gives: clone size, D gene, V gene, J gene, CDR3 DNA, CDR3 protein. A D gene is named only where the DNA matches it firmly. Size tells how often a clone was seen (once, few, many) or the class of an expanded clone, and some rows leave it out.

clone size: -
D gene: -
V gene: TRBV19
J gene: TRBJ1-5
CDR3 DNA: TGTGCCAGTAGTATAGAAGCGGGGCGCGATCAGCCCCAGCATTTT
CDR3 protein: CASSIEAGRDQPQHF

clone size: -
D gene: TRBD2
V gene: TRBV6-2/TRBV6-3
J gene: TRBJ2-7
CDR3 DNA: TGTGCCAGCAGTTCTCCGACTAGCGGTAGGTGGGGGACCTTCGAGCAGTACTTC
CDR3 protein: CASSSPTSGRWGTFEQYF

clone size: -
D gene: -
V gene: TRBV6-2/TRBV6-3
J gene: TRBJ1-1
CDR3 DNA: TGTGCCAGCAGTTTCACCGGCGGGGTACGGAAGGCTGAAGCTTTCTTT
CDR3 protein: CASSFTGGVRKAEAFF

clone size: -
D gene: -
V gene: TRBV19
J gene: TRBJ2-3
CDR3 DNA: TGTGCCAGTAGTATCGGAGTCGGCGATACGCAGTATTTT
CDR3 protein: CASSIGVGDTQYF

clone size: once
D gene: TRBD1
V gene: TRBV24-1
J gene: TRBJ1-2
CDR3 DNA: TGTGCCACCAGTGATTTTCCCGGGACAGGGGGTGGCTACACCTTC
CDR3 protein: CATSDFPGTGGGYTF

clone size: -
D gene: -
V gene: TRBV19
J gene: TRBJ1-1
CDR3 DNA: TGTGCCAGTAGTTCCGACACGGTGACTGAAGCTTTCTTT
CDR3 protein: CASSSDTVTEAFF

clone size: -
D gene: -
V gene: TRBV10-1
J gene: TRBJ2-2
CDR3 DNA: TGCGCCAGCCTAGGGAACACCGGGGAGCTGTTTTTT
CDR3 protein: CASLGNTGELFF

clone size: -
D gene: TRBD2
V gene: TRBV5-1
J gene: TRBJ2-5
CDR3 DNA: TGCGCCAGCAGCTTAGTGCCTAGCGGGAGAGAGACCCAGTACTTC
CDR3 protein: CASSLVPSGRETQYF

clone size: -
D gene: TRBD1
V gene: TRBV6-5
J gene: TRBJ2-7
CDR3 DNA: TGTGCCAGCAGCCGGGACAGGGCCGACGAGCAGTACTTC
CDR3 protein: CASSRDRADEQYF

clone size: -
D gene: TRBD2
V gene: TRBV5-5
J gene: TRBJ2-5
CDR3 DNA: TGTGCCAGCAGCCTCGTTCCCTTGGGGGGGGAGACCCAGTACTTC
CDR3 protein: CASSLVPLGGETQYF

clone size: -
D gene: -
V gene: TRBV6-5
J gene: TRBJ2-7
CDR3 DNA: TGTGCCAGCAGCAACGGACAGCGGGGAACCTACGAGCAGTACTTC
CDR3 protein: CASSNGQRGTYEQYF

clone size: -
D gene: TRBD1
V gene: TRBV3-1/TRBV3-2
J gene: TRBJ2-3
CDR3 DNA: TGTGCCAGCAGCCCCTCACAGGGGGCGACCACAGATACGCAGTATTTT
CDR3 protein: CASSPSQGATTDTQYF

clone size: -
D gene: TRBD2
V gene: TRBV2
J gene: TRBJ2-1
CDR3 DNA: TGTGCCAGCAACGGTCGGTCTAGCGGGAGTAATGAGCAGTTCTTC
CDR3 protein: CASNGRSSGSNEQFF

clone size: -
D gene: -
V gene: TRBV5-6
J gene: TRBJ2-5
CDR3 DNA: TGTGCCAGCAGCCACGGACGGGGACAAGAGACCCAGTACTTC
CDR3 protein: CASSHGRGQETQYF

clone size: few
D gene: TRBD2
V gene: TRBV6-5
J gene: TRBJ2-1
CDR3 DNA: TGTGCCAGCAGTTATGGGCGGCGGGAGGGGGGTGAGCAGTTCTTC
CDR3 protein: CASSYGRREGGEQFF

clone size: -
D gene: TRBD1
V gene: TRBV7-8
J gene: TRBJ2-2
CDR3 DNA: TGTGCCAGCAGGATGGGACAGGGGGTTACCGGGGAGCTGTTTTTT
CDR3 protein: CASRMGQGVTGELFF

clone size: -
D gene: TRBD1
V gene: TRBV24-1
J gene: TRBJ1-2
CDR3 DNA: TGTGCCACCAGTGATCCAGGACAGGGCTATGGCTACACCTTC
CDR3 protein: CATSDPGQGYGYTF

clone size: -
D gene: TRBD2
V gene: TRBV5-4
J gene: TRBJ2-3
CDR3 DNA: TGTGCCAGCAGCTTGGCCGGCGGGAGGGCGGTAGATACGCAGTATTTT
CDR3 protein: CASSLAGGRAVDTQYF

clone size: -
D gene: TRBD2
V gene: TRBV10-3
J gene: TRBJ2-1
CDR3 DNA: TGTGCCAGCTTTAGCGGGATGGGAAACAATGAGCAGTTCTTC
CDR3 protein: CASFSGMGNNEQFF

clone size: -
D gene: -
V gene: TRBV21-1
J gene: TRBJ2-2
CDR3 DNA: TGTGCCAGCAGTCTATTTGGGACTAGCGGGAGGGCCCCCGGGGAGCTGTTTTTT
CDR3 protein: CASSLFGTSGRAPGELFF

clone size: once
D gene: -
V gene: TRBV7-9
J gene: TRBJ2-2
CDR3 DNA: TGTGCCAGCAGCTTCGTTGTAGAGGCGCCGAACACCGGGGAGCTGTTTTTT
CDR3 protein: CASSFVVEAPNTGELFF

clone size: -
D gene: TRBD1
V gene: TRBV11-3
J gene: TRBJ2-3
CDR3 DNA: TGTGCCAGCAGCGCCGGGGCAGGGGGCTCGGATACGCAGTATTTT
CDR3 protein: CASSAGAGGSDTQYF

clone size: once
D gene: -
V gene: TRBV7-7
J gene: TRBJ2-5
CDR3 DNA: TGTGCCAGCAGCCTAAAGACAGGAATCAAAGAGACCCAGTACTTC
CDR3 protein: CASSLKTGIKETQYF

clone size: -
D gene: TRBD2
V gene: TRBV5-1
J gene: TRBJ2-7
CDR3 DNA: TGCGCCAGCAGCCTAGATGCGGGAGGGCCCTACGAGCAGTACTTC
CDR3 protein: CASSLDAGGPYEQYF

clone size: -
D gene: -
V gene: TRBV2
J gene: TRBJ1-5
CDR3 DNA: TGTGCCAGCAGTACAGGGCGCGGTCAGCCCCAGCATTTT
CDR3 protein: CASSTGRGQPQHF

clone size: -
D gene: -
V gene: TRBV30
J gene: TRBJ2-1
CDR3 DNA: TGTGCCTGGAGTGGGATAGCCGGTTCCTACAATGAGCAGTTCTTC
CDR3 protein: CAWSGIAGSYNEQFF

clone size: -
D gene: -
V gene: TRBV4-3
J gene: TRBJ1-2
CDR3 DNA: TGCGCCAGCAGCCAAGATAGGAGGGGAGGCTATGGCTACACCTTC
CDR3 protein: CASSQDRRGGYGYTF

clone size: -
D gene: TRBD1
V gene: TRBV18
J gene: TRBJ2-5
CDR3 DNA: TGTGCCAGCTCACCAAATACCGGACAGGGGGCGGGGACCCAGTACTTC
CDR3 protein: CASSPNTGQGAGTQYF

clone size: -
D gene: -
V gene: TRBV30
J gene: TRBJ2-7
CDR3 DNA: TGTGCCTGGAGCTCAGGCGGGTTCATCTACGAGCAGTACTTC
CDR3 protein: CAWSSGGFIYEQYF

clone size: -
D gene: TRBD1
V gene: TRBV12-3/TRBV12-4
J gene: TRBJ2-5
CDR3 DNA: TGTGCCAGCAGACAGGGGGCGCGAGAGACCCAGTACTTC
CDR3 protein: CASRQGARETQYF

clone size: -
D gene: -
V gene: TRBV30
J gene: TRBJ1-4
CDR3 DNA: TGTGCCTGGACCCCGAAGGGTCAGGGAACTAATGAAAAACTGTTTTTT
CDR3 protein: CAWTPKGQGTNEKLFF

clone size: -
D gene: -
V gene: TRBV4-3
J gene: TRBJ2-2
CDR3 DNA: TGCGCCAGCAGCCAAGAGCTCCAGTACACCGGGGAGCTGTTTTTT
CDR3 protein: CASSQELQYTGELFF

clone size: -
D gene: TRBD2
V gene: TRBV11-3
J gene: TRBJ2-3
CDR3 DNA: TGTGCCAGCAGCTCGGGACTAGCGGCGGGCACAGATACGCAGTATTTT
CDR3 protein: CASSSGLAAGTDTQYF